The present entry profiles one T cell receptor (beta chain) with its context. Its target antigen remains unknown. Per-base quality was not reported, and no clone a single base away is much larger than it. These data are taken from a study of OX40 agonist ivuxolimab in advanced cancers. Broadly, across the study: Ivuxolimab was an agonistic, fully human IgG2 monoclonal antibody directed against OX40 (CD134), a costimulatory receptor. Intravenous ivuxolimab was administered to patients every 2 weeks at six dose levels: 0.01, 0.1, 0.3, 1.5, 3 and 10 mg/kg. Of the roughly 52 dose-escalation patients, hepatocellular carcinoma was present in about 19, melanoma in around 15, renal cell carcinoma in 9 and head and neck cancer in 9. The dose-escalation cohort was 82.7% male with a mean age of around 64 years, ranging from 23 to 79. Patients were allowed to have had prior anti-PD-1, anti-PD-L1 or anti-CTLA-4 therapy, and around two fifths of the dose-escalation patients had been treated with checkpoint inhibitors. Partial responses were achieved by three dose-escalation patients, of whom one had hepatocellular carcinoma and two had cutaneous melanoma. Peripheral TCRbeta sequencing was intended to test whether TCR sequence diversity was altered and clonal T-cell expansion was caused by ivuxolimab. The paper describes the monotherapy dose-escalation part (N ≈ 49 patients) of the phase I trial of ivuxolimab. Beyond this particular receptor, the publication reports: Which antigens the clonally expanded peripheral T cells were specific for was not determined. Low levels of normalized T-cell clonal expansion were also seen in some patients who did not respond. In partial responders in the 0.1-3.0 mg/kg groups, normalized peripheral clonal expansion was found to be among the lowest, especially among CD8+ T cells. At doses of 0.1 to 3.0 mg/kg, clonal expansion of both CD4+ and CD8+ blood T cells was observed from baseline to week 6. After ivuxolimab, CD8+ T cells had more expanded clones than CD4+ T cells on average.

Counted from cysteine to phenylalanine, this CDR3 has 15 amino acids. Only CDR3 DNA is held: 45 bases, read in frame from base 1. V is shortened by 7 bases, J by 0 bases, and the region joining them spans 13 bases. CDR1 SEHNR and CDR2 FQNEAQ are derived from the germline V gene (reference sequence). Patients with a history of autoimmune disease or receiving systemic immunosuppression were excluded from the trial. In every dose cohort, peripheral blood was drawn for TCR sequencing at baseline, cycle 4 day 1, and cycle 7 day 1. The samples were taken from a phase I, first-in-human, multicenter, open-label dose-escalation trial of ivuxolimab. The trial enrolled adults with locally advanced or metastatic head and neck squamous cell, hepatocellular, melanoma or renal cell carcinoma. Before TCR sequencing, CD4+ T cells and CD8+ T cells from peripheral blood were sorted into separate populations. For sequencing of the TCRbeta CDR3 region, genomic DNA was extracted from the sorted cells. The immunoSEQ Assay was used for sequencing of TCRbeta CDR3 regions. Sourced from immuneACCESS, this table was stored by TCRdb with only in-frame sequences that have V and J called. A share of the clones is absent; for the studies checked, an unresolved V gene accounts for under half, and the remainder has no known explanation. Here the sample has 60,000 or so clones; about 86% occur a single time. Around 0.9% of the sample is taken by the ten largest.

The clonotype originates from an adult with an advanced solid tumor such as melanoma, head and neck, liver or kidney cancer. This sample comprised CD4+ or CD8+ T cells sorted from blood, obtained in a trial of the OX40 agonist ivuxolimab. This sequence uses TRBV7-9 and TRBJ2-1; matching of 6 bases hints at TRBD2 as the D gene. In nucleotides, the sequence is TGTGCCAGCACCCTGGGACTGAGCTCCTACAATGAGCAGTTCTTC. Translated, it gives CASTLGLSSYNEQFF.